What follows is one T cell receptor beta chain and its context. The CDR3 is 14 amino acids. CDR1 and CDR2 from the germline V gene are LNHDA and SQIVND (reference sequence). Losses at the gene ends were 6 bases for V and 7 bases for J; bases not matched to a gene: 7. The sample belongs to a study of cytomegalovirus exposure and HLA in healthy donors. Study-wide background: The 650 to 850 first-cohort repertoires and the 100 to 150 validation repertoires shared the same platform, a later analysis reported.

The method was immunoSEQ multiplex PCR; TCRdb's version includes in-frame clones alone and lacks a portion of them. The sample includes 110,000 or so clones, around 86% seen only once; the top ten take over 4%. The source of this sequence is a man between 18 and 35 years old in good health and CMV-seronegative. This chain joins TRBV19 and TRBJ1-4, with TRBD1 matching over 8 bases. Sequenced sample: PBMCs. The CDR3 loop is CASSTMGQAEKLFF. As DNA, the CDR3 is TGTGCCAGTAGCACCATGGGACAGGCTGAAAAACTGTTTTTT.